This is a list of T cell receptor beta chains from one sample in a study of T cell repertoires in cytomegalovirus infection. Antigen specificity for these receptors is unknown. TCRdb reanalysed the reads using MiXCR and keeps one entry per CDR3 protein. This sample has about 83,000 distinct CDR3 sequences, with roughly 25% found just once. This specimen was CD8+ T cells from cultured PBMCs, taken from culture after CMV antigen stimulation. The receptors stem from a human donor in good health (CMV status not recorded). Some clones in this sample may be carry-over from other donors' samples. Each CDR3 is given with its conserved first and last residue. Fields, in order: V gene, CDR3 length, CDR3 protein.

V: TRBV28
length: 16
CDR3: CASSFFPPRADQPQHF

V: TRBV7-9
length: 15
CDR3: CASSSDRFSSYEQYF

V: TRBV19
length: 14
CDR3: CASSPGQGPYEQYF

V: TRBV7-6
length: 15
CDR3: CASSLGGTLAYEQYF

V: TRBV7-9
length: 15
CDR3: CASSLAVEPVDTQYF

V: TRBV19
length: 13
CDR3: CASSADRVSEQYF

V: TRBV7-9
length: 14
CDR3: CASSLGARSDEQFF

V: TRBV19
length: 14
CDR3: CASSHEGQYIEAFF

V: TRBV20-1
length: 15
CDR3: CSARETGTGANVLTF

V: TRBV29-1
length: 16
CDR3: CSVEDPGTGASYEQYF

V: TRBV7-9
length: 17
CDR3: CASSRPSSGTQRDTQYF

V: TRBV6-2/TRBV6-3
length: 12
CDR3: CASSYPENEQFF

V: TRBV6-1
length: 14
CDR3: CASSPGRGSYGYTF

V: TRBV2
length: 15
CDR3: CASSEAGQGGYEQYF

V: TRBV5-1
length: 15
CDR3: CASSLGQLGSDTQYF

V: TRBV11-2
length: 13
CDR3: CASSFDYSYEQYF

V: TRBV3-1
length: 15
CDR3: CASSHLARVGYGYTF

V: TRBV7-8
length: 18
CDR3: CASSLATWGSLENSPLHF

V: TRBV18
length: 13
CDR3: CASSPAGNQPQHF

V: TRBV30
length: 14
CDR3: CAWSDGTGNEKLFF

V: TRBV5-5
length: 13
CDR3: CASSDLGGTEAFF

V: TRBV4-3
length: 15
CDR3: CASSQDAQGGTEAFF

V: TRBV4-3
length: 17
CDR3: CASSQDPVGARSEKLFF

V: TRBV28
length: 16
CDR3: CASSSPGHLSSYEQYF

V: TRBV6-6
length: 17
CDR3: CASSSGRRGLLGDTQYF

V: TRBV12-3/TRBV12-4
length: 15
CDR3: CASSLDAQGPYEQYF

V: TRBV9
length: 14
CDR3: CASSPYRWGYEQYF

V: TRBV11-2
length: 13
CDR3: CASSRSGSTEQFF

V: TRBV13
length: 14
CDR3: CASSLVQDTYEQYF

V: TRBV19
length: 15
CDR3: CASTPGQNSNQPQHF

V: TRBV28
length: 13
CDR3: CASSLAGPREQYF

V: TRBV6-5
length: 13
CDR3: CASRPGQNTEAFF

V: TRBV5-1
length: 14
CDR3: CASSSAATPYEQYF

V: TRBV7-6
length: 14
CDR3: CASRPPGQQETQYF

V: TRBV6-1
length: 14
CDR3: CATKVRGFNQPQHF

V: TRBV7-9
length: 16
CDR3: CASSLVDGGANEKLFF

V: TRBV6-2/TRBV6-3
length: 15
CDR3: CASSYSTGTNYGYTF